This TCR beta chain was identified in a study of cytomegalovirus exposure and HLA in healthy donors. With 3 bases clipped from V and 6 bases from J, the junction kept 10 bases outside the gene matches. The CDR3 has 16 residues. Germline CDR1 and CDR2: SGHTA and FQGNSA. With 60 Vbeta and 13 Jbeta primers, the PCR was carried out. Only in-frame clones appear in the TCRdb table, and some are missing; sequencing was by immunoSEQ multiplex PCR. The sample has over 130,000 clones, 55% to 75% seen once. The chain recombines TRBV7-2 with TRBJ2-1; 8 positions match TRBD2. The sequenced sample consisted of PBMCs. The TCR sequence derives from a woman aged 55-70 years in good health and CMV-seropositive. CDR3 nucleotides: TGTGCCAGCAGCTTTCAAACGGGAGGGCCCGGCAATGAGCAGTTCTTC. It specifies CASSFQTGGPGNEQFF. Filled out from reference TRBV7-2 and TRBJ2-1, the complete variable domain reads GAGVSQSPSNKVTEKGKDVELRCDPISGHTALYWYRQSLGQGLEFLIYFQGNSAPDKSGLPSDRFSAERTGGSVSTLTIQRTQQEDSAVYLCASSFQTGGPGNEQFFGPGTRLTVL.